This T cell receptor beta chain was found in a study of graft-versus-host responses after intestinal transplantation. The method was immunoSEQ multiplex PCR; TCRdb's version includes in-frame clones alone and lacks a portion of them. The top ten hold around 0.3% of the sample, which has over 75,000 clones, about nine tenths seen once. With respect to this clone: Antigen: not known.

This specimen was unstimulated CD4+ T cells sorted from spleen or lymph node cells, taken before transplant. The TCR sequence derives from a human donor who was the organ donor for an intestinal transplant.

This CDR3 reads CASSLAWTGYQDSGNTIYF. CDR3 in DNA: TGTGCCAGCAGCTTGGCTTGGACAGGGTATCAGGACTCTGGAAACACCATATATTTT. The chain uses TRBV5-6 and TRBJ1-3, with 8 bases fitting TRBD1. The germline gives CDR1 SGHDT, CDR2 YYEEEE. This CDR3 has 19 amino acids. V shed 0 bases, J shed 0 bases, and the junction held 11 bases outside the gene matches. Full variable domain (remainder filled in from reference TRBV5-6 and TRBJ1-3): DAGVTQSPTHLIKTRGQQVTLRCSPKSGHDTVSWYQQALGQGPQFIFQYYEEEERQRGNFPDRFSGHQFPNYSSELNVNALLLGDSALYLCASSLAWTGYQDSGNTIYFGEGSWLTVV.